Sequencing of this TCR beta chain was carried out in a study of molecular identifiers for immune sequencing clone quantification. Findings of the study overall: Clones carrying above 20 RNA copies accounted for over 98% of effector molecules, under 1% in naive cells. The study reportedly detected spiked Jurkat TCR RNA from one cell among some 940,000 naive cells.

The germline V gene encodes CDR1 DFQATT and CDR2 SNEGSKA (reference sequence). Trimming left V 5 bases short and J 11 bases short, with 12 bases between. The CDR3 has 10 amino acids. This clonotype was observed at least ten times. Its antigen is undetermined. TCRdb reprocessed the PCR reads via MiXCR and lists one record per CDR3 protein. The table lists just over 95,000 distinct CDR3 sequences, around 24% of them singletons. The sequencing sample was made of naive CD8+ T cells from blood, with Jurkat cell RNA spiked in. Subset described: FACS-sorted CD8+CD4-CCR7+CD45RA+ naive T cells. This TCR came from a human donor in good health. Some libraries in this study had Jurkat cell RNA spiked in. V is TRBV20-1 and J is TRBJ1-1; D is unresolved. Here the CDR3 reads CSAPYFSAFF. In DNA, the CDR3 is TGCAGTGCTCCCTACTTCTCGGCTTTCTTT.